The 29 T cell receptor beta chains below come from one sample, sequenced in a study of CXCR3-negative and CXCR3-positive naive CD8 T cells. General study findings and limits: Against CXCR3-negative naive cells, CXCR3-positive naive cells showed more hydrophobic TRB CDR3s.

What these receptors recognize is not known. The study made its TRB cDNA libraries by 5' RACE, adding UMI labels. From the 5' RACE reads, TCRdb lists one entry per CDR3 protein and no DNA. The table for this sample gives around 84,000 distinct CDR3 sequences. Material: naive CXCR3+ CD8+ T cells from blood. Subset noted: CD45RO-CCR7+CD27+CD95- naive CD8+ T cells expressing CXCR3 (TNR3+). Receptors were obtained from a human donor in good health. Some clones in this sample may be carry-over from other donors' samples.

The chain uses TRBV12-2 and TRBJ2-5; with no DNA, the TCRdb D assignment of TRBD2 cannot be verified. TRBV12-2 is recorded as a pseudogene. CDR3 length: 15 residues. CDR3 amino acids: CASRFTPTRRETQYF.

This chain connects TRBV15 to TRBJ2-5; there is no DNA to check the TCRdb D call of TRBD1. This CDR3 is built from 15 residues. Germline V gene data show CDR1 as LNHNV and CDR2 as YYDKDF (reference sequence). CDR3: CATSRERGRVETQYF.

This rearrangement joins TRBV13 to TRBJ2-7; TCRdb outputs TRBD2, but without DNA this stays unchecked. CDR1 and CDR2 (germline): PRHDT, FYEKMQ (reference sequence). This CDR3 has 17 amino acids. The CDR3: CASSTRSGTESSYEQYF.

The J gene is TRBJ1-1, the V gene TRBV28; checking the TCRdb D call of TRBD1 is not possible without DNA. The CDR3 contains 16 residues. CDR1 and CDR2 from the germline V gene are MDHEN and SYDVKM. The CDR3 spells CASSFRDRGLGTEAFF.

CDR3 sequence: CASSVDGGINYEQYF. The rearrangement joins TRBV9 to TRBJ2-7; TCRdb outputs TRBD2, but without DNA this stays unchecked. The CDR3 length is 15 residues. Germline values: CDR1 SGDLS, CDR2 YYNGEE.

The rearrangement joins TRBV12-3 or TRBV12-4 to TRBJ2-7. This CDR3 has 14 amino acids. CDR3 amino acids: CASSFELTDYEQYF.

The chain has TRBV20-1 and TRBJ2-2; TCRdb calls TRBD1, which cannot be checked without DNA. The CDR3 totals 14 residues. CDR1 and CDR2 from the germline V gene are DFQATT and SNEGSKA (reference sequence). The CDR3 sequence is CSARGTGPTGELFF.

The chain joins TRBV20-1 to TRBJ1-4; without DNA, the TCRdb call of TRBD1 cannot be checked. The CDR3 has 15 residues. Germline V lookup: CDR1 DFQATT, CDR2 SNEGSKA (reference sequence). The CDR3 protein is CSALLGGQVAEKLFF.

This chain connects TRBV10-3 to TRBJ1-1. This CDR3 comprises 14 residues. From germline, CDR1 is ENHRY and CDR2 SYGVKD. CDR3 residues: CAIRGGFMNTEAFF.

The chain joins TRBV6-2 or TRBV6-3 to TRBJ2-2. Germline assignment: CDR1 MNHEY and CDR2 SVGEGT. CDR3 length equals 15 residues. CDR3 loop: CASSRVDANTGELFF.

V and J are TRBV25-1 and TRBJ1-1. Germline assignment: CDR1 MGHDK and CDR2 SYGVNS. The CDR3 length is 11 residues. This CDR3 reads CVIITNTEAFF. Full variable domain (outside the CDR3, taken from reference TRBV25-1 and TRBJ1-1): EADIYQTPRYLVIGTGKKITLECSQTMGHDKMYWYQQDPGMELHLIHYSYGVNSTEKGDLSSESTVSRIRTEHFPLTLESARPSHTSQYLCVIITNTEAFFGQGTRLTVV.

The chain has TRBV6-5 and TRBJ2-1; TCRdb's D gene call, TRBD1, goes unchecked for lack of DNA. This CDR3 contains 15 residues. Germline V gene data show CDR1 as MNHEY and CDR2 as SVGAGI. CDR3 region: CASSYLTGLENEQFF.

This chain connects TRBV30 to TRBJ2-1; TCRdb designates TRBD2, a call that cannot be tested without DNA. CDR3 length: 14 residues. Germline CDR1 reads GTSNPN; CDR2 reads SVGIG (reference sequence). The CDR3 sequence is CAWSGTSAYNEQFF.

V gene TRBV11-2 combines with J gene TRBJ2-3; checking the TCRdb D call of TRBD2 is not possible without DNA. The CDR3 extends over 14 amino acids. Germline V gives CDR1 SGHAT, CDR2 FQNNGV. CDR3: CASLSGGAADTQYF.

The chain is built from TRBV7-6 and TRBJ2-5; TCRdb lists TRBD1, though no DNA is available to test this call. The length of the CDR3 is 16 residues. CDR1 is SGHVS and CDR2 is FNYEAQ in the germline V gene. This CDR3 is CASSLRDRLFGETQYF.

The J gene is TRBJ2-7, the V gene TRBV6-2 or TRBV6-3; TCRdb lists TRBD2, though no DNA is available to test this call. CDR3 length equals 15 residues. CDR1 and CDR2 from the germline V gene are MNHEY and SVGEGT. CDR3 sequence: CASSFLGPEEYEQYF.

The V and J genes are TRBV11-2 and TRBJ2-1; the D call from TCRdb, TRBD2, cannot be confirmed without DNA. Germline V lookup: CDR1 SGHAT, CDR2 FQNNGV. The CDR3 extends over 16 amino acids. This CDR3 reads CASSLDYPGPANEQFF.

J is TRBJ1-2 and V is TRBV9; TCRdb selects TRBD1, and the lack of DNA leaves this call unchecked. CDR3 length equals 15 residues. Germline CDR1 and CDR2: SGDLS and YYNGEE. The CDR3 reads CASSGRVQANYGYTF.

V usage is TRBV27 and J usage is TRBJ1-1; TCRdb reports TRBD1, a call that lacks DNA to check it against. The CDR3 contains 13 residues. Per germline, CDR1 MNHEY and CDR2 SMNVEV (reference sequence). Here the CDR3 reads CASSPRGGTEAFF.

The V gene is TRBV4-1, the J gene TRBJ2-1. From germline, CDR1 is MGHRA and CDR2 YSYEKL. The CDR3 loop spans 16 amino acids. This CDR3 reads CASSQGIQNPYNEQFF.

This sequence joins TRBV20-1 and TRBJ2-1; the TRBD2 assignment by TCRdb is unverifiable without DNA. Germline V gene lookup returns CDR1 DFQATT and CDR2 SNEGSKA (reference sequence). There are 14 residues in the CDR3. The CDR3 here is CSARFGRAGNEQFF.

The CDR3 loop is CASSLGSGSYEQYF. The rearrangement joins TRBV7-8 to TRBJ2-7; checking the TCRdb D call of TRBD1 is not possible without DNA. The CDR3 runs to 14 residues. Germline V CDR1 and CDR2: SGHVS, FQNEAQ.

The V gene is TRBV29-1, the J gene TRBJ2-3; TCRdb reports TRBD1, a call that lacks DNA to check it against. This CDR3 contains 15 residues. Germline V gene data show CDR1 as SQVTM and CDR2 as ANQGSEA. CDR3: CSVEVTGGSTDTQYF.

This chain joins TRBV27 and TRBJ2-1. CDR3 length: 15 amino acids. Germline CDR1 and CDR2: MNHEY and SMNVEV (reference sequence). CDR3 sequence: CASSLETSSYNEQFF.

The chain recombines TRBV7-9 with TRBJ2-5. Germline loops: CDR1 SEHNR, CDR2 FQNEAQ (reference sequence). This CDR3 has 14 residues. This chain's CDR3 is CASSYVLKQETQYF.

The chain is built from TRBV10-3 and TRBJ2-7; checking the TCRdb D call of TRBD1 is not possible without DNA. This CDR3 contains 16 residues. Germline V gene data show CDR1 as ENHRY and CDR2 as SYGVKD. The CDR3 loop is CAISETQGAVEGEQYF.

The chain joins TRBV20-1 to TRBJ2-4; TCRdb lists TRBD1, though no DNA is available to test this call. CDR3 size: 14 residues. The V gene's germline CDR1 is DFQATT and CDR2 SNEGSKA (reference sequence). This CDR3 reads CSASAISGTVLQYF.

V usage is TRBV28 and J usage is TRBJ2-7; checking the TCRdb D call of TRBD1 is not possible without DNA. This CDR3 comprises 17 residues. CDR1 and CDR2 from the germline V gene are MDHEN and SYDVKM. The CDR3 is CASPHRDPRTSSYEQYF.

The gene calls are TRBV29-1 and TRBJ2-2; the D call of TRBD1 rests on TCRdb alone, since no DNA is present to check it. Germline loops: CDR1 SQVTM, CDR2 ANQGSEA. The CDR3 runs to 13 residues. The CDR3: CSVWGQGPGELFF.